Listed below are T cell receptor beta chains from one sample, sequenced in a study of OX40 agonist ivuxolimab in advanced cancers. This table comes from immunoSEQ multiplex PCR, and its TCRdb copy is limited to in-frame clones, with some not included. The table has roughly 66,000 clones, about 85% seen once. Specimen: CD4+ or CD8+ T cells sorted from blood, collected in a trial of the OX40 agonist ivuxolimab. The source is an adult with an advanced solid tumor such as melanoma, head and neck, liver or kidney cancer. Both conserved end residues are part of each CDR3. A D gene is named only where the DNA matches it firmly. The size entry is marked missing in some rows and otherwise reads once, few, many or a size class.

>-|TRBV7-7|TRBJ2-2|TRBD1
TGTGCTAGCAGCAGGACAGGGGGCGTCACCGGGGAGCTGTTTTTT
CASSRTGGVTGELFF
>-|TRBV18|TRBJ2-5|TRBD1
TGTGCCAGCTCACCATCGGCAGGGGGCATAGAGACCCAGTACTTC
CASSPSAGGIETQYF
>-|TRBV7-9|TRBJ2-5|TRBD2
TGTGCCAGCAGCTTATTAACTAGCGGGAGGGCGCAGACCCAGTACTTC
CASSLLTSGRAQTQYF
>-|TRBV28|TRBJ2-1|-
TGTGCCAGCAGTTTTGGGGGGGCCGATGAGCAGTTCTTC
CASSFGGADEQFF
>-|TRBV5-4|TRBJ1-2|TRBD1
TGTGCCAGCAGCATACCGGGACAGGGGGTTTACTATGGCTACACCTTC
CASSIPGQGVYYGYTF
>-|TRBV10-2|TRBJ1-2|-
TGCGCCAGCAGTGATATTTTGGAAGGGGGTGGCTACACCTTC
CASSDILEGGGYTF
>few|TRBV30|TRBJ2-7|-
TGTGCCTGGAGTGCAAGATCCTACGAGCAGTACTTC
CAWSARSYEQYF
>few|TRBV11-3|TRBJ2-1|-
TGTGCCAGCAGCCTAGACAATGAGCAGTTCTTC
CASSLDNEQFF
>-|TRBV28|TRBJ1-3|-
TGTGCCAGCAGTTTAACTGCTGGAAACACCATATATTTT
CASSLTAGNTIYF
>once|TRBV27|TRBJ1-1|-
TGTGCCAGCAGTCTCCTTGGGGAGACCACTGAAGCTTTCTTT
CASSLLGETTEAFF
>-|TRBV9|TRBJ2-1|-
TGTGCCAGCAGCGTTGTACCGGGACTCCACAATGAGCAGTTCTTC
CASSVVPGLHNEQFF
>-|TRBV27|TRBJ1-6|TRBD1
TGTGCCAGCAGTACAGGGGCGGATTCACCCCTCCACTTT
CASSTGADSPLHF
>once|TRBV18|TRBJ1-4|-
TGTGCCAGCTCACCAACAACGGGAGAAAAACTGTTTTTT
CASSPTTGEKLFF
>-|TRBV4-3|TRBJ2-7|-
TGCGCCAGCAGCCAAGATCAGGGGTTCTCCTACGAGCAGTACTTC
CASSQDQGFSYEQYF
>-|TRBV5-1|TRBJ2-7|-
TGCGCCAGCAGCTTGGCCTCGGGACAAGACTACGAGCAGTACTTC
CASSLASGQDYEQYF
>-|TRBV9|TRBJ2-3|TRBD2
TGTGCCAGCACCCCCCTAGCGGGCACAGATACGCAGTATTTT
CASTPLAGTDTQYF
>-|TRBV21-1|TRBJ1-3|-
TGTGCCAGCAGCAAAGCGCTGCGAGGAAACACCATATATTTT
CASSKALRGNTIYF
>once|TRBV7-9|TRBJ2-1|-
TGTGCCAGCAGCTTAGGGCCGGCCATTTACAATGAGCAGTTCTTC
CASSLGPAIYNEQFF
>-|TRBV9|TRBJ2-2|-
TGTGCCAGCAGCGTAGGGTGGGGGGACACCGGGGAGCTGTTTTTT
CASSVGWGDTGELFF
>-|TRBV9|TRBJ2-2|TRBD1
TGTGCCAGCTACTCCGGGACAGGGGGCTCCGGGGAGCTGTTTTTT
CASYSGTGGSGELFF
>-|TRBV7-2|TRBJ2-7|-
TGTGCCAGCAGCTTATCGAGAGGTGACGGGAGTCGGTACGAGCAGTACTTC
CASSLSRGDGSRYEQYF
>-|TRBV18|TRBJ1-1|-
TGTGCCAGCTCACCTCCTGTTGTGAACACTGAAGCTTTCTTT
CASSPPVVNTEAFF
>-|TRBV11-1|TRBJ2-1|-
TGTGCCAGCAGCTCGCGACGGGACAACAATGAGCAGTTCTTC
CASSSRRDNNEQFF
>once|TRBV18|TRBJ2-1|-
TGTGCCAGCTCTCCAACCGGGAGCGACGAGCAGTTCTTC
CASSPTGSDEQFF
>few|TRBV15|TRBJ2-3|TRBD2
TGTGCCACCAGCAATCCTAGCGGAGGCACAGATACGCAGTATTTT
CATSNPSGGTDTQYF